These 21 T cell receptor beta chains were all obtained from the same sample, sequenced in a study of CD8 T cells in ankylosing spondylitis. Findings and caveats of the study: Made up of eight highly homologous variants, a TCR beta motif appeared characteristic of ankylosing spondylitis blood.

MiXCR, applied by TCRdb to the 5' RACE reads, yields one record per CDR3 protein. The sample contains approximately 300,000 distinct CDR3 sequences, less than 10% of which appear only once. No antigen has been identified for these receptors. The material sequenced was blood, either unsorted or a sorted T cell fraction (not recorded which). Receptor source: a male donor with ankylosing spondylitis.

This clonotype appeared a few times. Here the CDR3 DNA reads TGTGCCAGCAGCCGACTAGCATACCAAGAGACCCAGTACTTC. Residues: CASSRLAYQETQYF. The chain has TRBV7-9 and TRBJ2-5, with 7 positions matching TRBD2. The CDR3 consists of 14 residues. After removal of 5 bases from V and 0 bases from J, the junction contained 3 bases not matched to a gene. CDR1 is SEHNR, CDR2 FQNEAQ, per germline (reference sequence).

This clonotype turned up a few times. V and J are TRBV27 and TRBJ1-1; D is unclear. Trimming cost V 2 bases and J 7 bases, with 11 bases left between them. The CDR3 covers 13 residues. Germline lookup yields CDR1 MNHEY and CDR2 SMNVEV (reference sequence). The CDR3 DNA sequence: TGTGCCAGCAGTTTAATGACACGCAATGAAGCTTTCTTT. This encodes CASSLMTRNEAFF.

This chain joins TRBV2 and TRBJ1-3; TRBD1 agrees at 11 bases. The CDR3 is 13 amino acids. V lost 8 bases, J lost 16 bases, and 13 bases stayed unmatched. CDR1 SNHLY and CDR2 FYNNEI come from the germline V gene. CDR3 DNA sequence: TGTGCCAGCCGGGACAGGGGGTTCCTGTTTTCCTATTTT. This sequence encodes CASRDRGFLFSYF.

The chain employs TRBV6-1 and TRBJ1-1; no clear D. Germline loops: CDR1 MNHNS, CDR2 SASEGT. This CDR3 comprises 15 residues. V lost 2 bases to trimming and J lost 1 base, with 11 bases between them. DNA for the CDR3: TGTGCCAGCAGTGAAAGACGAAGTTCGAACACTGAAGCTTTCTTT. Residues: CASSERRSSNTEAFF.

This clonotype showed up just a few times. J is TRBJ2-3 and V is TRBV7-2; a weak D match, TRBD1 (5 bases). Trimming pared 5 bases from V and 2 bases from J, leaving 20 bases between. Looked up from germline, CDR1 is SGHTA and CDR2 is FQGNSA. The CDR3 has 17 residues. The CDR3 coding sequence is TGTGCCAGCAGCAAAAGGGGTGATGTGCTCTACACAGATACGCAGTATTTT. Protein sequence: CASSKRGDVLYTDTQYF.

This chain uses TRBV12-3 or TRBV12-4 with TRBJ1-1, with D tentatively TRBD1 (5 bases). The CDR3 is 12 amino acids. V shed 4 bases and J shed 6 bases, with 9 bases lying between them. Here the CDR3 DNA reads TGTGCCAGCAGTTCAGGGTTCCCTGAAGCTTTCTTT. Its translation: CASSSGFPEAFF.

The V gene is TRBV10-2, the J gene TRBJ2-1, with a possible D match to TRBD1 (5 bases). The CDR3 runs to 11 residues. CDR1 is WSHSY and CDR2 is SAAADI in the germline V gene. The V and J ends lost 4 bases and 9 bases respectively, with 7 bases between them. CDR3 sequence: CASSGGSEQFF. The CDR3 DNA is TGCGCCAGCAGTGGGGGCAGTGAGCAGTTCTTC.

Remarks on this clonotype: A clone one base away is much larger, so this may be a read error. This chain connects TRBV7-9 to TRBJ2-5; 9 nucleotides agree with TRBD2. CDR3 size: 14 residues. Per germline, CDR1 SEHNR and CDR2 FQNEAQ (reference sequence). CDR3: CANSLAGAKETQYF. The CDR3 bases are TGTGCCAACAGCTTAGCGGGAGCCAAAGAGACCCAGTACTTC.

In this sample, this clonotype turned up many times. The J gene is TRBJ1-4, the V gene TRBV4-3; 10 positions agree with TRBD1. Unmatched junction bases numbered 5, after V lost 4 bases and J lost 6 bases. The CDR3 has 15 amino acids. The germline gives CDR1 LGHNA, CDR2 YSLEER. The DNA of the CDR3 is TGCGCCAGCAGCCCGCTGACAGGGGGCCATGAAAAACTGTTTTTT. This sequence encodes CASSPLTGGHEKLFF.

This clonotype was counted many times. The J gene is TRBJ2-7, the V gene TRBV28; D not certain. Trimming cost V 8 bases and J 0 bases, with 14 bases left between them. Germline V gives CDR1 MDHEN, CDR2 SYDVKM. CDR3 length: 14 residues. The CDR3 nucleotides are TGTGCCAGCTCTCCGGGCGGAGTCTCCTACGAGCAGTACTTC. Translation: CASSPGGVSYEQYF.

This clonotype turned up a few times. The chain has TRBV6-2 or TRBV6-3 and TRBJ1-1, with 9 bases fitting TRBD1. The V gene's germline CDR1 is MNHEY and CDR2 SVGEGT. Unmatched junction bases numbered 9, after V lost 3 bases and J lost 4 bases. The CDR3 has 16 amino acids. The CDR3 sequence: CASSYRTGGLSTEAFF. In nucleotides, the CDR3 is TGTGCCAGCAGTTATAGAACAGGGGGCTTGAGCACTGAAGCTTTCTTT.

This clonotype was counted at least ten times. The rearrangement uses TRBV7-8 and TRBJ2-3; tentatively, D is TRBD1 (6 bases). From germline, CDR1 is SGHVS and CDR2 FQNEAQ. V lost 0 bases, J lost 2 bases, and 9 bases lay in between. This CDR3 region has 15 residues. The CDR3 sequence: CASSLAGHLTDTQYF. The DNA of the CDR3 is TGTGCCAGCAGCTTAGCGGGACACCTCACAGATACGCAGTATTTT.

The chain combines TRBV7-3 with TRBJ2-1, with 11 nucleotides matching TRBD2. The CDR3 totals 18 residues. Per the germline V gene, CDR1 is SGHTA and CDR2 is FQGTGA. J lost 5 bases, V lost 2 bases, and 11 bases had no gene match. CDR3 DNA sequence: TGTGCCAGCAGCTTACTGACTAGCGGGGCAAGAAAGGACAATGAGCAGTTCTTC. It is translated as CASSLLTSGARKDNEQFF.

This clonotype appeared many times. V gene TRBV6-5 combines with J gene TRBJ2-6; the D is unclear. This CDR3 region has 15 residues. Trimming left V 2 bases short and J 0 bases short, with 5 bases between. Germline V gene lookup returns CDR1 MNHEY and CDR2 SVGAGI. CDR3 sequence (DNA): TGTGCCAGCAGTTACGGCGGCTCTGGGGCCAACGTCCTGACTTTC. Its translation is CASSYGGSGANVLTF.

This chain's CDR3 is CSARQGGGNTIYF. In DNA, the CDR3 is TGCAGTGCTAGACAGGGAGGAGGAAACACCATATATTTT. This sequence joins TRBV20-1 and TRBJ1-3; maybe TRBD1 (5 bases). Deletions cut 2 bases from V and 4 bases from J, with 9 bases between. The CDR3 contains 13 residues. Germline CDR1 and CDR2: DFQATT and SNEGSKA (reference sequence).

The V and J genes are TRBV20-1 and TRBJ2-3, with 7 bases that match TRBD1. Germline V gene lookup returns CDR1 DFQATT and CDR2 SNEGSKA (reference sequence). Trimming took 2 bases from V and 2 from J; bases not matched to a gene: 7. This CDR3 is 15 amino acids long. The CDR3 region is CSARPIQGNTDTQYF. The CDR3 DNA sequence: TGCAGTGCTAGACCAATACAGGGGAACACAGATACGCAGTATTTT.

The rearrangement links TRBV5-6 to TRBJ1-2; no reliable D call. Germline-derived CDR1 and CDR2 are SGHDT and YYEEEE. The germline V and J ends were trimmed by 4 bases and 0 bases, with 7 bases remaining between them. The CDR3 consists of 13 residues. CDR3 DNA: TGTGCCAGCAGCACTCCTGCTAACTATGGCTACACCTTC. Its protein product is CASSTPANYGYTF.

This chain connects TRBV28 to TRBJ2-7; maybe TRBD2 (5 bases). CDR3 size: 14 residues. Germline assignment: CDR1 MDHEN and CDR2 SYDVKM. V lost 0 bases, J lost 6 bases, and 12 bases lay in between. The CDR3 here is CASSLWVEGSEQYF. The CDR3 DNA reads TGTGCCAGCAGTTTATGGGTCGAGGGTAGCGAGCAGTACTTC.

This rearrangement joins TRBV7-3 to TRBJ2-7; 14 nucleotides align to TRBD2. The CDR3 runs to 19 residues. V trimming: 5 bases; J trimming: 0 bases; junction bases outside the gene matches: 12. Germline V gives CDR1 SGHTA, CDR2 FQGTGA. In DNA form, the CDR3 reads TGTGCCAGCAGCAACAACGGGACTAGCGGGAGAAGGAGCTCCTACGAGCAGTACTTC. Protein sequence: CASSNNGTSGRRSSYEQYF.

The V and J genes are TRBV2 and TRBJ2-3, with 8 bases fitting TRBD1. The CDR3 loop spans 14 amino acids. Germline CDR1 SNHLY, CDR2 FYNNEI. After removal of 8 bases from V and 4 bases from J, the junction contained 8 bases not matched to a gene. The CDR3 nucleotides read TGTGCCAGCGGCCAGGGGGCGTCTTCAGATACGCAGTATTTT. Amino acids: CASGQGASSDTQYF.

This clonotype was found many times. The genes are TRBV20-1 and TRBJ2-3; the match to TRBD2 covers 8 bases. Looked up from germline, CDR1 is DFQATT and CDR2 is SNEGSKA (reference sequence). This CDR3 region has 15 residues. The ends lost 5 bases at V and 0 bases at J; junction bases unmatched: 7. Written as DNA, the CDR3 is TGCAGTGCTGGAAGCGCTAGCGGGAGCACAGATACGCAGTATTTT. Translated, it gives CSAGSASGSTDTQYF.